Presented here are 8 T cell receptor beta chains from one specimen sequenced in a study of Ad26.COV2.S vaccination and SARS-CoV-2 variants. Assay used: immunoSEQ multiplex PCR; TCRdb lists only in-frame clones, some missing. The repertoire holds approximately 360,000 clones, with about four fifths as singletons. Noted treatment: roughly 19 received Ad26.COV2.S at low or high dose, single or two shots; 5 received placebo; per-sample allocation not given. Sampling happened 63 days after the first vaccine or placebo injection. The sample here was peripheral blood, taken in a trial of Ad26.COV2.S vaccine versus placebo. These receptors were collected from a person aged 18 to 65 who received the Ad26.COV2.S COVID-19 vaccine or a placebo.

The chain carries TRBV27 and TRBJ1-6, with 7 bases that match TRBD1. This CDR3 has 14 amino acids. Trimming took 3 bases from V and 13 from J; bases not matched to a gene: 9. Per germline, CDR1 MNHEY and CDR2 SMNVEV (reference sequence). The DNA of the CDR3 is TGTGCCAGCAGTTTGGGGACAGCCCTCGTTCCCCTCCACTTT. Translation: CASSLGTALVPLHF.

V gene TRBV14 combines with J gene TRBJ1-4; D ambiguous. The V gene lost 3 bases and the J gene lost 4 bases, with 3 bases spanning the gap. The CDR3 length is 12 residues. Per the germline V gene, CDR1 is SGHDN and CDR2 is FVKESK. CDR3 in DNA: TGTGCCAGCAGCCAGGGTAATGAAAAACTGTTTTTT. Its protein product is CASSQGNEKLFF.

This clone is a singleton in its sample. The CDR3 coding sequence is TGCAGCGTTACTCGTTCCGGACGGGGCGGGGAGCTGTTTTTT. It translates to CSVTRSGRGGELFF. The chain recombines TRBV29-1 with TRBJ2-2; possible D gene TRBD2, 5 bases. V shed 5 bases and J shed 7 bases, with 17 bases lying between them. The CDR3 covers 14 residues. Germline loops: CDR1 SQVTM, CDR2 ANQGSEA.

CDR3 sequence (DNA): TGTGCCAGCAGCTCCGCGCAAGGGGGAGTTAACTATGGCTACACCTTC. Its translation is CASSSAQGGVNYGYTF. J is TRBJ1-2 and V is TRBV11-3; maybe TRBD1 (6 bases). Between the trimmed V and J ends, which lost 4 bases and 1 base, there was a span of 16 bases. This CDR3 has 16 amino acids. Germline CDR1 and CDR2: SGHNT and YENEEA.

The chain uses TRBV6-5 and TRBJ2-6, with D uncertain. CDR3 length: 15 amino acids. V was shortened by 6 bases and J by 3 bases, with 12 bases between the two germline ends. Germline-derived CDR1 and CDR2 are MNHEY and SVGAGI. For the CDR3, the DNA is TGTGCCAGCAGGACCTCCCGCGGTGGGGCCAACGTCCTGACTTTC. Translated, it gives CASRTSRGGANVLTF.

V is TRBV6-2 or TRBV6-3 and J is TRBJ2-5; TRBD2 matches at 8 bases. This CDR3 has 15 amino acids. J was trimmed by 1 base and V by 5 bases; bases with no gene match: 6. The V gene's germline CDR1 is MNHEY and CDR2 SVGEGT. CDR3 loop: CASSTRRGAQETQYF. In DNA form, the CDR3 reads TGTGCCAGCAGTACAAGGCGGGGGGCCCAAGAGACCCAGTACTTC.

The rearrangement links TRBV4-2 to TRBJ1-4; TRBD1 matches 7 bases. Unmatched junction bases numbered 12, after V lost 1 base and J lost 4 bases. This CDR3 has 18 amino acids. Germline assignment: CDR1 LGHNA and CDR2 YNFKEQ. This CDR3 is CASSQAGTAVSFNEKLFF. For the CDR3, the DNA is TGTGCCAGCAGCCAAGCCGGGACAGCCGTCAGCTTTAATGAAAAACTGTTTTTT.

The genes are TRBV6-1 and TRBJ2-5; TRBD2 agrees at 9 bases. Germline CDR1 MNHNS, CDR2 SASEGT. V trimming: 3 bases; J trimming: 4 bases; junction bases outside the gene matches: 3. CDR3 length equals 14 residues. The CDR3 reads CASSEVAGVETQYF. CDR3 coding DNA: TGTGCCAGCAGTGAGGTAGCGGGAGTAGAGACCCAGTACTTC.